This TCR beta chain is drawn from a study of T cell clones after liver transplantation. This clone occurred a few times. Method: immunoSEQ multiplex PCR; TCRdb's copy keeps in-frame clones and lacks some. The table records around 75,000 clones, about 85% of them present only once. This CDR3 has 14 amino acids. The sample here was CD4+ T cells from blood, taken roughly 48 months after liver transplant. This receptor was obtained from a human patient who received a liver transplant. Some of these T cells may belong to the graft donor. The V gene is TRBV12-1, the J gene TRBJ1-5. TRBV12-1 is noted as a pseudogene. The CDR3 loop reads CASRPAGANQPQHF. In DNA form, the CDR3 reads TGTGCCAGCCGGCCCGCCGGCGCGAATCAGCCCCAGCATTTT.